What follows is one TCR beta chain and its context. This record comes from a study of blood T cell repertoires in COVID-19. Turning to the study itself: In each case, the material was cDNA or gDNA derived from T cells, B-cell-depleted T cells, or PBMCs.

Per the original data handling: Amplification with reference gene primers provided the estimates of nucleated cell counts. The method was immunoSEQ multiplex PCR; TCRdb's version includes in-frame clones alone and lacks a portion of them. V and J calls and clone size come straight from that table; D and trimming were deduced from the DNA. The sample contains roughly 110,000 clones, about nine tenths of which appear only once. V was clipped by 5 bases and J by 2 bases, with 13 bases between them. This CDR3 spans 14 amino acids. Germline values: CDR1 MNHEY, CDR2 SMNVEV (reference sequence). The source material was peripheral blood. V usage is TRBV27 and J usage is TRBJ2-7, with D perhaps TRBD1 (6 bases). The sequence was collected from a man between 45 and 60 years old with active or convalescent COVID-19. The CDR3 nucleotides are TGTGCCAGCAGTCCAACGGACAGCACCTACGAGCAGTACTTC. Protein product: CASSPTDSTYEQYF.